This TCR beta chain derives from a study of shared clonotypes between healthy human individuals. Study conclusions and caveats: Rarefaction showed that sequencing of sorted subsets was incomplete (despite large depth).

The genomic DNA of each subset was split evenly across several immunoSEQ plates. Clones were sequenced by immunoSEQ multiplex PCR, and TCRdb holds only the in-frame ones, with some missing. The sample lists 500,000 or so clones; approximately 94% were seen once. Note on this clone: The target antigen is unknown.

V lost 2 bases, J lost 1 base, and 3 bases lay in between. The CDR3 is 13 amino acids. Looked up from germline, CDR1 is SGHDT and CDR2 is YYEEEE. The origin of this receptor is a woman aged 30 to 39 in good health. Input material: naive CD4+ T cells sorted from blood. The sample's subset: CD45RA+ positively selected. The gene calls are TRBV5-6 and TRBJ2-2, with no clear D. The CDR3 spells CASSFQNTGELFF. CDR3 DNA sequence: TGTGCCAGCAGCTTTCAGAACACCGGGGAGCTGTTTTTT.